This T cell receptor beta chain came from a study of T cells in Graves' hyperthyroidism and ophthalmopathy. TCR beta CDR3 regions were amplified from RNA. Carried out on the TCR CDR3, a first-round RT-PCR used the HTBI primer set. Each CDR3 protein gets one entry after TCRdb re-called the multiplex PCR reads with MiXCR. The sample shows about 700,000 distinct CDR3 sequences, 13% to 15% of them seen only once. The CDR3 spans 16 residues. V dropped 6 bases and J dropped 15 bases, with 30 bases sitting between them. Only a few counts were recorded for this clonotype. Its antigen is unidentified. The study's findings and limits: Expanded thyroid clonotypes (above 0.001) were mostly also found in blood.

This clonotype originated in a woman aged 18-29 years with Graves' hyperthyroidism. Sequenced sample: blood. V is TRBV12-3 or TRBV12-4 and J is TRBJ1-3; D uncertain. The CDR3 DNA follows: TGTGCCAGCAGCTCAAACACCCGGACTAGCGGGAGTCTCCAATATTTT. It codes for CASSSNTRTSGSLQYF.